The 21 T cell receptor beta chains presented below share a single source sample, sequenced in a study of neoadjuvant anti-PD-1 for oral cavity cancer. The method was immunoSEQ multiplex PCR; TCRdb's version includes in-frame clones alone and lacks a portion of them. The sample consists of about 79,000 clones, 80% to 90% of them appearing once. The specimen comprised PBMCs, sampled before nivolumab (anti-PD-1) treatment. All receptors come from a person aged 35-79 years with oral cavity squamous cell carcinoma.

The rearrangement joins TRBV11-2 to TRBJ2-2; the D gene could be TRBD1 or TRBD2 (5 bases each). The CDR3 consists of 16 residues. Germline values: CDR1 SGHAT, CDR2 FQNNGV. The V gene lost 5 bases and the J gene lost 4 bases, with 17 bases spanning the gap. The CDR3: CASSRTLGAATGELFF. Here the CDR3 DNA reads TGTGCCAGCAGCAGAACCCTCGGGGCCGCCACCGGGGAGCTGTTTTTT. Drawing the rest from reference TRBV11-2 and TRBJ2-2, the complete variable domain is EAGVAQSPRYKIIEKRQSVAFWCNPISGHATLYWYQQILGQGPKLLIQFQNNGVVDDSQLPKDRFSAERLKGVDSTLKIQPAKLEDSAVYLCASSRTLGAATGELFFGEGSRLTVL.

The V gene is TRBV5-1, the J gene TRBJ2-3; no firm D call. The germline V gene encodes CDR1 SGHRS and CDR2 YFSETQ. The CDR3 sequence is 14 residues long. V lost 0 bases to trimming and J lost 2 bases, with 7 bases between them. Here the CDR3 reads CASSLGQTTDTQYF. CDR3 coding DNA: TGCGCCAGCAGCTTGGGTCAGACCACAGATACGCAGTATTTT. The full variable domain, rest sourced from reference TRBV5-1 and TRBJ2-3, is KAGVTQTPRYLIKTRGQQVTLSCSPISGHRSVSWYQQTPGQGLQFLFEYFSETQRNKGNFPGRFSGRQFSNSRSEMNVSTLELGDSALYLCASSLGQTTDTQYFGPGTRLTVL.

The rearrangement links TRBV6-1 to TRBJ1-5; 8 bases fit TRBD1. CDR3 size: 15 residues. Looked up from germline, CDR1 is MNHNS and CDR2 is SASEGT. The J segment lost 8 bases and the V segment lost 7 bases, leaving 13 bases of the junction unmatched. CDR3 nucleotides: TGTGCCAGCAAGATCCCGGGACAGGCCTTTAAGCCCCAGCATTTT. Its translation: CASKIPGQAFKPQHF.

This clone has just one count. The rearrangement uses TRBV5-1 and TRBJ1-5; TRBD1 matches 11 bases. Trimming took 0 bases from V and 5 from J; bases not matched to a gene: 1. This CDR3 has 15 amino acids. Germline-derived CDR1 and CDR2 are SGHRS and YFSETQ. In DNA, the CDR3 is TGCGCCAGCAGCTTGGAGGGACAGGGGGATCAGCCCCAGCATTTT. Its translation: CASSLEGQGDQPQHF.

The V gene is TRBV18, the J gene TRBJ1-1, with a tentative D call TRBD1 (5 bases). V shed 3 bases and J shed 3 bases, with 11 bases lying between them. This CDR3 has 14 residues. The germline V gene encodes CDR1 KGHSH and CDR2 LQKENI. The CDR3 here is CASSPQGEYTEAFF. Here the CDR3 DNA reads TGTGCCAGCTCACCGCAAGGGGAGTACACTGAAGCTTTCTTT.

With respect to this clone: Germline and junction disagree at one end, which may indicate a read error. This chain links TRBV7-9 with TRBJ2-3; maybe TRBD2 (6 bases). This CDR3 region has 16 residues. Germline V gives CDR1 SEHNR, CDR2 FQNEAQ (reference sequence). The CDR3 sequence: CASNLPGRGRADTQYF. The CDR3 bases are TGTGCCAGCAACTTACCCGGGCGGGGACGTGCAGATACGCAGTATTTT.

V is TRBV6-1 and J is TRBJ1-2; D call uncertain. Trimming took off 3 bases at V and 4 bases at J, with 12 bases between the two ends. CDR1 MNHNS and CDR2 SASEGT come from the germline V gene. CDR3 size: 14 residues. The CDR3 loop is CASSEDGPFYGYTF. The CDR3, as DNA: TGTGCCAGCAGTGAGGACGGCCCCTTCTATGGCTACACCTTC.

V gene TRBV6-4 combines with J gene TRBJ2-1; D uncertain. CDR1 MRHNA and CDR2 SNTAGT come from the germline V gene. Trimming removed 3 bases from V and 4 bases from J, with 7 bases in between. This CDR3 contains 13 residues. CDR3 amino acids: CASSDRGYNEQFF. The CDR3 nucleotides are TGTGCCAGCAGTGATCGCGGTTACAATGAGCAGTTCTTC.

Here the CDR3 reads CSVEALEGDTQYF. The CDR3 nucleotides are TGCAGCGTTGAAGCGCTCGAGGGGGATACGCAGTATTTT. The rearrangement links TRBV29-1 to TRBJ2-3; D might be TRBD1 or TRBD2, each matching 5 bases. Germline V CDR1 and CDR2: SQVTM, ANQGSEA. Between the trimmed V and J ends, which lost 1 base and 6 bases, there was a span of 11 bases. This CDR3 has 13 residues.

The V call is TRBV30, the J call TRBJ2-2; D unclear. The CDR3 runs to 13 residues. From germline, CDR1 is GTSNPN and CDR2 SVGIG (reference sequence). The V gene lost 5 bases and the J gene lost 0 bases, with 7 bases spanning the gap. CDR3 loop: CAWGQTNTGELFF. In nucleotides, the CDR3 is TGTGCCTGGGGGCAAACGAACACCGGGGAGCTGTTTTTT.

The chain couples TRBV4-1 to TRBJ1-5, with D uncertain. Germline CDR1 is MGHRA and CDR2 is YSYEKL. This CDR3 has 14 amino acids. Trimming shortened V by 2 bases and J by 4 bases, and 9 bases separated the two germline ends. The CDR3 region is CASSQLFTNQPQHF. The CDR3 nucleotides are TGCGCCAGCAGCCAACTATTCACTAATCAGCCCCAGCATTTT.

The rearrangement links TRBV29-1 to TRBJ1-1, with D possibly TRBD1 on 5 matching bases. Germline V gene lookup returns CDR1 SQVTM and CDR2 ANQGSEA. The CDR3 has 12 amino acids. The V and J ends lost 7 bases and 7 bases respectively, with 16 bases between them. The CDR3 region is CSGLWGTHEAFF. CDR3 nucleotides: TGCAGCGGGTTATGGGGGACGCATGAAGCTTTCTTT.

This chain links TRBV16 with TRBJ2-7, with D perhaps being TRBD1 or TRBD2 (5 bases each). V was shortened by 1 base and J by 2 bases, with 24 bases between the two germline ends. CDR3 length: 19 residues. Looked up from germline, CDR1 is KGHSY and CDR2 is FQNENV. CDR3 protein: CASSQFPSPRDPTPYEQYF. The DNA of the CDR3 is TGTGCCAGCAGCCAATTTCCGTCCCCCCGGGACCCCACCCCCTACGAGCAGTACTTC.

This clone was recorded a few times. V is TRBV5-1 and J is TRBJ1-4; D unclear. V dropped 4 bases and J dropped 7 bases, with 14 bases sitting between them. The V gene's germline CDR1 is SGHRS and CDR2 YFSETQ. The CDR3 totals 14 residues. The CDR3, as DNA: TGCGCCAGCAGCCTGGAACCCGTGGGTGAAAAACTGTTTTTT. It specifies CASSLEPVGEKLFF.

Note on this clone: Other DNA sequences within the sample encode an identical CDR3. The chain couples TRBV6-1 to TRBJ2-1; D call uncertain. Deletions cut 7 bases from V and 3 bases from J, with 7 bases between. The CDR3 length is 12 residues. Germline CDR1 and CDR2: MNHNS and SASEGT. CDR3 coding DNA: TGTGCCAGCAACCGAGGCTACAATGAGCAGTTCTTC. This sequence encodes CASNRGYNEQFF.

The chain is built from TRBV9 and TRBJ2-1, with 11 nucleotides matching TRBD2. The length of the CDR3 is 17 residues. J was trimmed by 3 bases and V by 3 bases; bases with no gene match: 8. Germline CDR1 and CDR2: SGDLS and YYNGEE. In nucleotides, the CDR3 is TGTGCCAGCAGCGGCGGCCCGCTAGCGGGGGGCTACAATGAGCAGTTCTTC. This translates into CASSGGPLAGGYNEQFF. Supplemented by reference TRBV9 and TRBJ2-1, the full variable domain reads DSGVTQTPKHLITATGQRVTLRCSPRSGDLSVYWYQQSLDQGLQFLIQYYNGEERAKGNILERFSAQQFPDLHSELNLSSLELGDSALYFCASSGGPLAGGYNEQFFGPGTRLTVL.

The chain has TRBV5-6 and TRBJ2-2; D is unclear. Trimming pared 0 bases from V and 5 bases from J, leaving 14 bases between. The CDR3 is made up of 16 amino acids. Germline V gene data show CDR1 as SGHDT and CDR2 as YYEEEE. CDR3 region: CASSLAPGYDTGELFF. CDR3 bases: TGTGCCAGCAGCTTGGCCCCGGGTTATGATACCGGGGAGCTGTTTTTT. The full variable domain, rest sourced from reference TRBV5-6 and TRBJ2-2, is DAGVTQSPTHLIKTRGQQVTLRCSPKSGHDTVSWYQQALGQGPQFIFQYYEEEERQRGNFPDRFSGHQFPNYSSELNVNALLLGDSALYLCASSLAPGYDTGELFFGEGSRLTVL.

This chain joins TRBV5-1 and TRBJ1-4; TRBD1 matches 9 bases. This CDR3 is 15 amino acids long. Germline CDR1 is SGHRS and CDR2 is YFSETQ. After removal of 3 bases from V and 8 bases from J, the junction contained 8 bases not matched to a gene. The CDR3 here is CASSSTGQGIEKLFF. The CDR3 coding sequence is TGCGCCAGCAGCTCCACGGGACAGGGAATCGAAAAACTGTTTTTT.

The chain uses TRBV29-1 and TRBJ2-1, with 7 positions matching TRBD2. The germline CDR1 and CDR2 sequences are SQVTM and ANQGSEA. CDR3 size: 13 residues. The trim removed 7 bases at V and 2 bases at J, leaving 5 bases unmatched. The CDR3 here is CSGSSGAYNEQFF. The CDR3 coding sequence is TGCAGCGGCTCTAGCGGAGCCTACAATGAGCAGTTCTTC.

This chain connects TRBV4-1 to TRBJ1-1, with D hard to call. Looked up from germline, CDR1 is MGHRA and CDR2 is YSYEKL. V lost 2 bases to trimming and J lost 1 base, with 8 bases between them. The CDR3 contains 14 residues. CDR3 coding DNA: TGCGCCAGCAGCCAAAGGCCCCAGAACACTGAAGCTTTCTTT. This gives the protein CASSQRPQNTEAFF.

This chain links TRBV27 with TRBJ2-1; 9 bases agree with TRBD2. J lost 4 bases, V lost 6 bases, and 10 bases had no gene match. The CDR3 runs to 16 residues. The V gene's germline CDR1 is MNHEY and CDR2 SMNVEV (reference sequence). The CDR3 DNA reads TGTGCCAGCAGGGGACGAGCGGGAGGATCATACAATGAGCAGTTCTTC. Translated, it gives CASRGRAGGSYNEQFF.